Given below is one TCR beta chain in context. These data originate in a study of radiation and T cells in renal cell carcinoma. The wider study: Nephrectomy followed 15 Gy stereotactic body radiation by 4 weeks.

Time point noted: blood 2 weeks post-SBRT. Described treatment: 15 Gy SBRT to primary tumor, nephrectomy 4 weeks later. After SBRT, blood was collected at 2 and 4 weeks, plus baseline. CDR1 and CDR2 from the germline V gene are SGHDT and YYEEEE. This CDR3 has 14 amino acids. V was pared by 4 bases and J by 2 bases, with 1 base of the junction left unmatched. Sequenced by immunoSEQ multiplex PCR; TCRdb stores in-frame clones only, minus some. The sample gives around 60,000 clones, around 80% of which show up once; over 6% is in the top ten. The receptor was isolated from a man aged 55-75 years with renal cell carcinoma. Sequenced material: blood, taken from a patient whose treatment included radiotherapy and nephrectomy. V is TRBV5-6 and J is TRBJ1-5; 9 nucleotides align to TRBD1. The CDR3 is CASSGDRGNQPQHF. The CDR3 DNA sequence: TGTGCCAGCAGCGGGGACAGGGGCAATCAGCCCCAGCATTTT.